Listed below are T cell receptor beta chains from one sample, sequenced in a study of CXCR3-negative and CXCR3-positive naive CD8 T cells. TCRdb derives one entry per CDR3 protein from the 5' RACE reads, leaving out DNA. The table lists 150,000 or so distinct CDR3 sequences. Sequenced sample: naive CXCR3+ CD8+ T cells from blood. The receptors stem from a human donor in good health. Some clones in this sample may be carry-over from other donors' samples. CDR3s include the opening cysteine and the closing phenylalanine or tryptophan.

TRBV18	TRBJ1-5	CASSPGKGQGPQPQHF
TRBV11-2	TRBJ2-3	CASIGGDTQYF
TRBV15	TRBJ2-7	CATSTGTSGTYEQYF
TRBV6-6	TRBJ1-5	CASSGKDGTSNQPQHF
TRBV7-9	TRBJ2-3	CASRSDGAGDTQYF
TRBV7-9	TRBJ1-2	CASSLDSSNYGYTF
TRBV19	TRBJ2-3	CASSRPGQSDTQYF
TRBV21-1	TRBJ2-1	CASSKGADEQFF
TRBV20-1	TRBJ2-7	CSARDQTSSPYEQYF
TRBV12-3/TRBV12-4	TRBJ2-1	CASSLSHRDRGHNEQFF
TRBV7-9	TRBJ2-1	CASSLVTREQFF
TRBV4-1	TRBJ2-7	CASSQGPSQEEQYF
TRBV20-1	TRBJ2-2	CSARALPNTGELFF
TRBV10-3	TRBJ2-7	CAIGGESSYEQYF
TRBV29-1	TRBJ1-1	CSVTGIYTVRDPSVVTEAFF
TRBV23-1	TRBJ2-5	CASSRRPIQETQYF
TRBV29-1	TRBJ2-1	CSVEGESGGINEQFF
TRBV11-2	TRBJ2-1	CASSFDGRGNEQFF
TRBV7-8	TRBJ2-3	CASSSGTTSTDTQYF
TRBV21-1	TRBJ1-1	CASLHILNTEAFF
TRBV28	TRBJ2-2	CASNRENTGELFF
TRBV18	TRBJ1-2	CASSPPRQDIRANYGYTF
TRBV21-1	TRBJ1-6	CASSKSGMAVCSPLHF
TRBV6-2/TRBV6-3	TRBJ2-4	CASSFGGGTSSPQYF
TRBV7-6	TRBJ2-1	CASSLRGGYTGNEQFF
TRBV5-5	TRBJ2-7	CASSRGQAAYEQYF
TRBV4-1	TRBJ1-1	CASSQDRAGVPPEAFF
TRBV29-1	TRBJ2-5	CSVSSGYNLETQYF
TRBV19	TRBJ2-7	CASSWRQGDYEQYF
TRBV12-3/TRBV12-4	TRBJ2-1	CASSFILSGLYNEQFF
TRBV7-9	TRBJ2-1	CASRHPGATYNEQFF
TRBV20-1	TRBJ2-3	CSARDPVTGGLVDTQYF
TRBV7-9	TRBJ2-2	CASNGQATGELFF
TRBV12-3/TRBV12-4	TRBJ2-7	CASSQKDRPLSYEQYF
TRBV10-3	TRBJ1-1	CAISESVAANHVNTEAFF
TRBV12-3/TRBV12-4	TRBJ2-1	CASSLASGAAYNEQFF
TRBV12-3/TRBV12-4	TRBJ2-1	CASSPGAYNEQFF
TRBV5-4	TRBJ1-2	CASSDGPGPTFNNYGYTF
TRBV27	TRBJ2-1	CASCRGRLYNEQFF
TRBV6-6	TRBJ2-7	CASSWGNGFSYEQYF
TRBV5-1	TRBJ2-1	CASSLRVGQDNEQFF
TRBV7-7	TRBJ2-1	CASSLGPGEGQGEQFF
TRBV6-5	TRBJ2-1	CASSYSGGYNEQLF
TRBV7-9	TRBJ2-1	CASRGSGGLSYNEQFF
TRBV7-9	TRBJ2-1	CASSSTAYNEQFF
TRBV12-3/TRBV12-4	TRBJ2-3	CASSFKLGGSDTQYF
TRBV5-1	TRBJ1-2	CASSLAGERDYGYTF
TRBV7-9	TRBJ1-1	CASSSRTGGQFEAFF
TRBV29-1	TRBJ2-7	CSVVGMKGGSYEQYF
TRBV12-3/TRBV12-4	TRBJ2-1	CASSLQPLAGDEQFF
TRBV12-3/TRBV12-4	TRBJ2-1	CASSLTQGWEGEQFF
TRBV27	TRBJ1-5	CASSLQTGIQPQHF
TRBV7-9	TRBJ2-1	CASRPMANEQFF
TRBV2	TRBJ2-7	CASSSLAGPTYEQYF
TRBV29-1	TRBJ2-7	CSVEGTMAGTYEQYF
TRBV30	TRBJ2-7	CACLTGTPSSSYEQYF
TRBV12-3/TRBV12-4	TRBJ1-3	CASSLGSAASGNTIYF
TRBV25-1	TRBJ2-1	CASGGQGHYNEQFF
TRBV12-5	TRBJ2-1	CASGLTGSEQFF
TRBV7-3	TRBJ2-1	CASSLRGQTNYNEQFF